This T cell receptor beta chain is from a study of Graves' ophthalmopathy and Graves' hyperthyroidism. Findings and caveats of the study: Ophthalmopathy was separated from stable hyperthyroidism by a 13-signature model with 87.88% sensitivity and approximately 79% specificity. Detected in blood as well were most expanded thyroid clonotypes with frequency above 0.001.

This clonotype was counted ten times or more. What it binds is not known. The CDR3 is made up of 14 amino acids. Germline V gene lookup returns CDR1 MNHEY and CDR2 SVGAGI. V shed 6 bases and J shed 8 bases, with 19 bases lying between them. The evidence that diagnosis relied on was clinical symptoms, serum thyroxine, TRAb, thyroid ultrasound and orbital computed tomography. Sampling around 9 ml of fresh peripheral blood provided the PBMCs. The TCR beta CDR3 regions underwent amplification from RNA transcripts. The library came from an HTBI-primed first-round RT-PCR and a second-round multiplex PCR. TCRdb used MiXCR to reprocess the multiplex PCR reads, holding one entry per CDR3 protein. The sample has 500,000 to 700,000 distinct CDR3 sequences, 22% seen once.

Sequenced input: peripheral blood. This sequence originates from a woman aged 18-35 years with stable Graves' hyperthyroidism. Some clones in this sample may be carry-over from other donors' samples. V is TRBV6-5 and J is TRBJ1-2; D might be TRBD1 (5 bases). CDR3: CASRALGGGGGYTF. The CDR3 DNA is TGTGCCAGCAGGGCGCTCGGGGGGGGAGGAGGCTACACCTTC.